This TCR beta chain was captured by sequencing in a study of tumor and adjacent non-tumor tissue in lung cancer. RNA was extracted from bulk tissue without any cell sorting. Distant lung tissue was collected more than 3 cm away from the tumor edge. The CDR3 length is 16 residues. Germline V lookup: CDR1 SEHNR, CDR2 FQNEAQ (reference sequence). Details on this clonotype: This may arise from a read error, as a much more abundant clone is one base away.

The library came from three nested PCR rounds adapted from ARM-PCR protocols. TCRdb used MiXCR to reprocess the multiplex PCR reads, holding one entry per CDR3 protein. The sample includes some 70,000 distinct CDR3 sequences, 55% to 70% of them seen just once. This clonotype was obtained from a woman aged 50 to 60 with non-small cell lung cancer. The chain has TRBV7-9 and TRBJ2-3; 14 nucleotides agree with TRBD2. Sequenced: distant non-tumor lung tissue. The CDR3 spells CASSTPGLAGVDMQYF. In DNA form, the CDR3 reads TGTGCCAGCAGCACACCGGGACTAGCGGGAGTAGATATGCAGTATTTT. Full variable domain (missing parts from reference TRBV7-9 and TRBJ2-3): DTGVSQNPRHKITKRGQNVTFRCDPISEHNRLYWYRQTLGQGPEFLTYFQNEAQLEKSRLLSDRFSAERPKGSFSTLEIQRTEQGDSAMYLCASSTPGLAGVDMQYFGPGTRLTVL.